Below, one TCR beta chain is given with its context. The sample comes from a study of OX40 agonist ivuxolimab in advanced cancers. This CDR3 contains 14 residues. V dropped 5 bases and J dropped 3 bases, with 10 bases sitting between them. CDR1 and CDR2 (germline): SGHTA, FQGNSA. Assay: immunoSEQ multiplex PCR; the TCRdb copy retains only in-frame clones and omits some. The sample holds 60,000 to 75,000 clones; 84% are singletons and the top ten take approximately 7.9%. Sample: CD4+ or CD8+ T cells sorted from blood, taken in a trial of the OX40 agonist ivuxolimab. The sequence derives from an adult with an advanced solid tumor such as melanoma, head and neck, liver or kidney cancer. V and J are TRBV7-2 and TRBJ2-2; D remains ambiguous. CDR3 nucleotides: TGTGCCAGCAGCCCCAGGTCCTACACCGGGGAGCTGTTTTTT. Translation gives CASSPRSYTGELFF.